This T cell receptor (beta chain) was documented in a study of T cell responses to AZD1222 COVID-19 vaccine. Study-wide background: Second-dose intervals near 4 or 12 weeks were combined.

The data were produced by immunoSEQ multiplex PCR, yet TCRdb's version contains in-frame clones alone and is incomplete. The sample lists over 150,000 clones; 90% were seen once. With respect to this clone: Its cognate antigen is unknown.

The ends were cut back, 3 bases at V and 7 bases at J, with 19 bases in the middle. Germline CDR1 and CDR2: KGHSH and LQKENI. CDR3 length: 15 amino acids. Findings and limits, study-wide: Clonal diversity was possibly underestimated, and white British individuals and females predominated among donors. It was only a handful of AZD1222 recipients who were seropositive at baseline.

V gene TRBV18 combines with J gene TRBJ2-7; D may be TRBD1 or TRBD2 (6 bases each). The material sequenced was peripheral blood, taken on day 0 of AZD1222 vaccination. This clonotype was sampled from an adult in good health. This CDR3 is CASSPYAGHLREQYF. The CDR3 DNA follows: TGTGCCAGCTCACCCTACGCGGGACACCTTAGGGAGCAGTACTTC.